The source of this TCR beta chain is a study of blood T cells in healthy people across ages. Next came a second PCR, run for roughly 6 to 11 cycles, which used a sample-barcoded 5' primer along with a J-beta primer mix. Each single sample gave us at least 3 million CDR3-containing paired-end reads. TCRdb re-derived calls from the 5' RACE reads in MiXCR, one entry per CDR3 protein. The sample lists about 730,000 distinct CDR3 sequences, roughly 47% occurring once. Findings and limits, study-wide: Older age coincided with a roughly linear decline in TCR beta diversity per million T cells.

Remarks on this clonotype: What it binds is not known.

With 1 base removed from V and 6 bases from J, the gap between germline ends came to 16 bases. Germline CDR1 is SGHTA and CDR2 is FQGNSA. The CDR3 spans 15 residues. Source material: blood. The chain uses TRBV7-2 and TRBJ2-7, with D perhaps given as TRBD1 or TRBD2 (6 bases each). This clonotype originated in a woman aged 60-75 years in good health. The CDR3 nucleotides read TGTGCCAGCAGCTTAGATCCGGGGGCTTTTGGCGAGCAGTACTTC. Amino acid sequence: CASSLDPGAFGEQYF.